This T cell receptor beta chain was sequenced in a study of PD-L1 blockade in urothelial cancer. Turning to the study itself: T cell content in blood samples showed a median of approximately 140,000.

Study findings and constraints: Better survival was forecast by a pretreatment blood TCR clonality below the median.

This clone came up once. As yet, its antigen is unknown. Documented time point: peripheral blood 6 weeks after treatment start. The CDR3 extends over 11 amino acids. CDR1 DFQATT and CDR2 SNEGSKA come from the germline V gene (reference sequence). J was trimmed by 8 bases and V by 0 bases; bases with no gene match: 0. Sequencing used immunoSEQ multiplex PCR; TCRdb keeps in-frame clones, though not all of them. This repertoire shows tens of thousands of clones, roughly 89% found once; its top ten account for 7.3%. The rearrangement uses TRBV20-1 and TRBJ1-2; 7 bases agree with TRBD1. This clonotype originated in a man between 65 and 85 years old with urothelial cancer. The sample was PBMCs, taken around atezolizumab (anti-PD-L1) treatment. The CDR3 sequence: CSARETGGYTF. The CDR3 DNA follows: TGCAGTGCTAGAGAGACAGGGGGCTACACCTTC.